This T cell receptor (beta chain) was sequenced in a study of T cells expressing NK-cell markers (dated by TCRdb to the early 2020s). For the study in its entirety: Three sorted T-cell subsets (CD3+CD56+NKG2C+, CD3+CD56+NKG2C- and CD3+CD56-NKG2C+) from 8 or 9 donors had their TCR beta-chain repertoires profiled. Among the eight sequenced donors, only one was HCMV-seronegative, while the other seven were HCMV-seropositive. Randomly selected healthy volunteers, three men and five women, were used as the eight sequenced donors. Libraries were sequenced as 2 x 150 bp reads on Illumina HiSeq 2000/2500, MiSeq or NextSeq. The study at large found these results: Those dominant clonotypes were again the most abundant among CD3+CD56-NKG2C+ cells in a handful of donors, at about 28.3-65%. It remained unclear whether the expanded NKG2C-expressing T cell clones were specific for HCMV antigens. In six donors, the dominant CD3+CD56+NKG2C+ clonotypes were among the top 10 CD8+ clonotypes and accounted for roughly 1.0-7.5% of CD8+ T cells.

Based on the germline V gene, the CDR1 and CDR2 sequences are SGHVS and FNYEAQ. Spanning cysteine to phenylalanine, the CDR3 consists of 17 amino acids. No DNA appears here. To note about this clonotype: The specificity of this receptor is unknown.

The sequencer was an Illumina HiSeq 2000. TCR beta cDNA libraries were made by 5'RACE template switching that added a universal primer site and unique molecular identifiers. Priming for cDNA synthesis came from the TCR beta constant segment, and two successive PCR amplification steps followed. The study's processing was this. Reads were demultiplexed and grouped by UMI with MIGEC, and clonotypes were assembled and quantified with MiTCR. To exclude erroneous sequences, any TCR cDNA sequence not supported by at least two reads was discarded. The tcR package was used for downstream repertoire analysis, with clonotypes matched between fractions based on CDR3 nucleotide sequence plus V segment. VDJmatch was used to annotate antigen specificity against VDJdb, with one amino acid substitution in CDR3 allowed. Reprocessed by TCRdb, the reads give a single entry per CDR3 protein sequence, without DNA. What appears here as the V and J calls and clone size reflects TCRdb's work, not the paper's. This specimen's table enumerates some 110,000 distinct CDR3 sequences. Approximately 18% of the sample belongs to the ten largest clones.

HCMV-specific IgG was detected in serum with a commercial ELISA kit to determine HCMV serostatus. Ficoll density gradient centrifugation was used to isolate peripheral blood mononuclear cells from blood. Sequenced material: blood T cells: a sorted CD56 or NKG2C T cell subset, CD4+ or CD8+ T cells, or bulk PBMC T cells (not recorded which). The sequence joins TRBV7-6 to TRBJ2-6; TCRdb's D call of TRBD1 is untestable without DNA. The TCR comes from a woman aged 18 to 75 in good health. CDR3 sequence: CASSRDRGFAGANVLTF.